This T cell receptor (beta chain) was profiled in a study of T-cell reconstitution after alpha-beta-depleted transplantation in children. A TCRbeta library incorporating unique molecular identifiers was prepared. MiXCR, applied by TCRdb to the PCR reads, yields one record per CDR3 protein. The table lists some 290,000 distinct CDR3 sequences, about 10% of them singletons. Trimming took 1 base from V and 2 from J; bases not matched to a gene: 2. Germline V CDR1 and CDR2: SGDLS, YYNGEE. The CDR3 is 15 amino acids. This clonotype was obtained from a human donor who donated a stem cell graft to a child with SCID. The genes are TRBV9 and TRBJ2-3, with 9 bases matching TRBD2. Sequenced material: PBMCs from the stem cell graft donor, taken from the stem cell graft. CDR3 protein: CASSVLAGPTDTQYF. As DNA, the CDR3 is TGTGCCAGCAGCGTACTAGCGGGACCCACAGATACGCAGTATTTT.